The present TCR beta chain was sequenced within a study of Graves' ophthalmopathy and Graves' hyperthyroidism. Looking at the study overall: Peripheral blood sampling preceded any treatment and occurred at initial diagnosis. Overall study findings and caveats: Also, most clonotypes expanded in the thyroid above 0.001 frequency appeared in blood. Ophthalmopathy progression prediction by the model yielded a sensitivity of roughly 67% and a specificity of just over 72%.

Beta-chain TCR CDR3 regions were amplified from RNA transcripts. Scientists carried out first-round RT-PCR using HTBI primers and then a second-round multiplex PCR. One entry per CDR3 protein results from TCRdb running MiXCR on the multiplex PCR reads. Of 600,000 to 650,000 distinct CDR3 sequences listed, over 20% are singletons. CDR1 and CDR2 (germline): SGHTA, FQGNSA. The CDR3 contains 14 residues. The trim removed 1 base at V and 7 bases at J, leaving 4 bases unmatched. Hyperthyroidism counted as stable given no ophthalmopathy within 18 months of follow-up. In the case of this clonotype: Its antigen is unknown.

The sample was peripheral blood. The clonotype originates from a woman aged 18-29 years with stable Graves' hyperthyroidism. Some clones in this sample may be carry-over from other donors' samples. This chain joins TRBV7-2 and TRBJ1-5; 7 bases fit TRBD1. DNA of the CDR3: TGTGCCAGCAGCTTAGTTCAGGGGGAGCAGCCCCAGCATTTT. Its translation is CASSLVQGEQPQHF.